These 23 T cell receptor beta chains were sequenced from one sample in a study of T cell responses to AZD1222 COVID-19 vaccine. Profiled with immunoSEQ multiplex PCR; TCRdb holds only in-frame clones, not every one. The profile shows 160,000 or so clones, 80% to 95% of them singletons. Sequencing used peripheral blood, obtained on day 0 of AZD1222 vaccination. The receptor set was obtained from an adult in good health.

This chain uses TRBV9 with TRBJ2-5; D gene uncertain. The CDR3 loop spans 14 amino acids. The V and J ends lost 4 bases and 2 bases respectively, with 12 bases between them. Germline CDR1 and CDR2: SGDLS and YYNGEE. CDR3 DNA: TGTGCCAGCAGCTCGTCGGACCTACAAGAGACCCAGTACTTC. Its translation: CASSSSDLQETQYF.

The chain links TRBV11-3 to TRBJ2-1; TRBD1 is a possible D gene (5 bases). Germline CDR1 and CDR2: SGHNT and YENEEA. With 3 bases removed from V and 6 bases from J, the gap between germline ends came to 18 bases. There are 16 residues in the CDR3. CDR3 sequence (DNA): TGTGCCAGCAGCTTGACCTGGGGCGATGGGCGCAATGAGCAGTTCTTC. It is translated as CASSLTWGDGRNEQFF.

This rearrangement joins TRBV6-2 or TRBV6-3 to TRBJ2-5; TRBD1 might be the D (6 bases). The CDR3 contains 14 residues. The V and J ends lost 5 bases and 5 bases respectively, with 15 bases between them. Germline-derived CDR1 and CDR2 are MNHEY and SVGEGT. The DNA for the CDR3 is TGTGCCAGCAGTAAGCATTTCCAGGGGGAGACCCAGTACTTC. Protein: CASSKHFQGETQYF.

The chain combines TRBV7-2 with TRBJ1-2, with TRBD1 matching 10 bases. The CDR3 has 16 residues. Germline V gene data show CDR1 as SGHTA and CDR2 as FQGNSA. The V segment lost 5 bases and the J segment 3 bases; nucleotides outside the gene matches: 9. CDR3 sequence (DNA): TGTGCCAGCAGCCCGAAGACAGGGGGCTGGGACTATGGCTACACCTTC. Protein sequence: CASSPKTGGWDYGYTF.

This clone occurred once. This rearrangement joins TRBV27 to TRBJ1-4; D unresolved. Germline values: CDR1 MNHEY, CDR2 SMNVEV (reference sequence). With 7 bases removed from V and 3 bases from J, the gap between germline ends came to 15 bases. This CDR3 comprises 15 residues. The chain's CDR3 is CASTSFREPNEKLFF. Here the CDR3 DNA reads TGTGCCAGCACCTCATTCCGGGAACCTAATGAAAAACTGTTTTTT.

The chain uses TRBV2 and TRBJ1-2; 10 positions match TRBD1. V was clipped by 5 bases and J by 7 bases; unmatched bases: 7. Per the germline V gene, CDR1 is SNHLY and CDR2 is FYNNEI. The CDR3 covers 14 residues. This chain's CDR3 is CASSPTGGIGGYTF. CDR3 in DNA: TGTGCCAGCAGTCCGACAGGGGGCATTGGTGGCTACACCTTC.

The gene calls are TRBV11-2 and TRBJ2-5; D perhaps matches TRBD1 (6 bases). CDR1 is SGHAT and CDR2 is FQNNGV in the germline V gene. The V and J ends lost 5 bases and 7 bases respectively, with 20 bases between them. CDR3 size: 15 residues. In DNA form, the CDR3 reads TGTGCCAGCAGCAAGCCGGGACAACCACAGGGGACCCAGTACTTC. It encodes CASSKPGQPQGTQYF.

The chain couples TRBV5-1 to TRBJ1-1, with D tentatively TRBD1 (5 bases). Germline loops: CDR1 SGHRS, CDR2 YFSETQ. There are 15 residues in the CDR3. V was pared by 2 bases and J by 2 bases, with 13 bases between. Written as DNA, the CDR3 is TGCGCCAGCAGCTTACAAGACAGCTCAAACACTGAAGCTTTCTTT. As protein: CASSLQDSSNTEAFF.

The chain carries TRBV11-2 and TRBJ2-3; a possible D gene is TRBD2 (5 bases). Germline lookup yields CDR1 SGHAT and CDR2 FQNNGV. This CDR3 is built from 16 residues. The V end was cut by 8 bases, the J end by 2 bases, with 20 bases between. The CDR3 sequence: CASVPQRGLPTDTQYF. The CDR3 coding sequence is TGTGCCAGCGTCCCCCAGCGAGGGCTCCCCACAGATACGCAGTATTTT.

This chain uses TRBV19 with TRBJ1-1; no clear D. There are 12 residues in the CDR3. The V gene lost 1 base and the J gene lost 1 base, with 1 base spanning the gap. Per germline, CDR1 LNHDA and CDR2 SQIVND (reference sequence). The CDR3 loop is CASSIGNTEAFF. Written as DNA, the CDR3 is TGTGCCAGTAGTATAGGGAACACTGAAGCTTTCTTT.

J is TRBJ1-1 and V is TRBV7-9; a weak D match, TRBD1 (5 bases). Germline V gene sequence: CDR1 SEHNR, CDR2 FQNEAQ (reference sequence). V was clipped by 6 bases and J by 3 bases, with 8 bases between them. The CDR3 has 12 residues. CDR3 sequence: CASSPQDTEAFF. CDR3 nucleotide sequence: TGTGCCAGCAGTCCACAGGACACTGAAGCTTTCTTT.

V is TRBV6-2 or TRBV6-3 and J is TRBJ2-5; TRBD1 matches 8 bases. CDR3 length equals 16 residues. The germline V gene has CDR1 MNHEY and CDR2 SVGEGT. Unmatched junction bases numbered 19, after V lost 2 bases and J lost 14 bases. The CDR3 is CASSYPKTGAARGLYF. DNA of the CDR3: TGTGCCAGCAGTTACCCGAAGACAGGGGCGGCAAGAGGCTTATACTTC.

DNA for the CDR3: TGCGCCAGCGGGGCAGGGGGTTCTGGGGCCAACGTCCTGACTTTC. Its protein is CASGAGGSGANVLTF. The J gene is TRBJ2-6, the V gene TRBV4-3, with TRBD1 matching over 7 bases. CDR1 is LGHNA and CDR2 is YSLEER in the germline V gene. V lost 8 bases to trimming and J lost 1 base; unmatched junction nucleotides: 5. The CDR3 loop spans 15 amino acids.

The chain carries TRBV28 and TRBJ1-5; perhaps TRBD1 as D (6 bases). V shed 6 bases and J shed 2 bases, with 20 bases lying between them. The CDR3 covers 17 residues. Germline V CDR1 and CDR2: MDHEN, SYDVKM. This CDR3 reads CASSSRGRGGGNQPQHF. In nucleotides, the CDR3 is TGTGCCAGCAGCTCCCGGGGGAGAGGGGGGGGCAATCAGCCCCAGCATTTT. Looking up the rest from reference TRBV28 and TRBJ1-5 gives the full variable domain: DVKVTQSSRYLVKRTGEKVFLECVQDMDHENMFWYRQDPGLGLRLIYFSYDVKMKEKGDIPEGYSVSREKKERFSLILESASTNQTSMYLCASSSRGRGGGNQPQHFGDGTRLSIL.

This chain joins TRBV28 and TRBJ1-5; no clear D. The CDR3 totals 14 residues. Germline values: CDR1 MDHEN, CDR2 SYDVKM. V lost 6 bases and J 4 bases, leaving 13 bases between the germline ends. The CDR3 nucleotides read TGTGCCAGCAGCTCGGCAGCGTCAAATCAGCCCCAGCATTTT. Its protein product is CASSSAASNQPQHF.

This clone is a singleton in its sample. CDR3 region: CAISPNQDPAFF. The CDR3 region has the DNA TGTGCCATCAGCCCTAACCAGGATCCGGCTTTCTTT. The V call is TRBV10-3, the J call TRBJ1-1; D call uncertain. The CDR3 contains 12 residues. Trimming stripped 6 bases from V and 11 bases from J, with 16 bases between. Per germline, CDR1 ENHRY and CDR2 SYGVKD.

This clone has a handful of counts. The chain links TRBV2 to TRBJ2-7, with D unclear. The V gene's germline CDR1 is SNHLY and CDR2 FYNNEI. The V and J ends lost 8 bases and 4 bases respectively, with 9 bases between them. The CDR3 is 11 amino acids. CDR3 protein: CASGIGYEQYF. The CDR3 bases are TGTGCCAGCGGAATAGGGTACGAGCAGTACTTC.

V is TRBV7-2 and J is TRBJ1-4, with D maybe TRBD1 (5 bases). Germline V gives CDR1 SGHTA, CDR2 FQGNSA. The CDR3 runs to 15 residues. V lost 4 bases, J lost 8 bases, and 17 bases lay in between. CDR3 coding DNA: TGTGCCAGCAGCTCCCGGGACCAGGCCGCGGAAAAACTGTTTTTT. Translating gives CASSSRDQAAEKLFF.

The chain carries TRBV5-4 and TRBJ2-2, with unresolved D. V lost 3 bases, J lost 0 bases, and 9 bases lay in between. The CDR3 sequence is 15 residues long. Germline V gene lookup returns CDR1 SGHNT and CDR2 YYREEE (reference sequence). The DNA for the CDR3 is TGTGCCAGCAGCTCAGCGCGAACGAACACCGGGGAGCTGTTTTTT. Its translation: CASSSARTNTGELFF.

As DNA, the CDR3 is TGTGCCAGCCAACTATGGCTTGGCGAAAAACTGTTTTTT. Translated: CASQLWLGEKLFF. This rearrangement joins TRBV2 to TRBJ1-4, with D unclear. This CDR3 is built from 13 residues. V was trimmed by 8 bases and J by 8 bases, leaving 15 bases between them. Germline CDR1 reads SNHLY; CDR2 reads FYNNEI. Full variable domain (remainder filled in from reference TRBV2 and TRBJ1-4): EPEVTQTPSHQVTQMGQEVILRCVPISNHLYFYWYRQILGQKVEFLVSFYNNEISEKSEIFDDQFSVERPDGSNFTLKIRSTKLEDSAMYFCASQLWLGEKLFFGSGTQLSVL.

The table lists this clone with a few counts. The chain links TRBV28 to TRBJ1-1, with D uncertain. This CDR3 spans 14 amino acids. With 1 base removed from V and 1 base from J, the gap between germline ends came to 7 bases. Germline values: CDR1 MDHEN, CDR2 SYDVKM. The CDR3 DNA reads as TGTGCCAGCAGTTTATTACAGAGGAACACTGAAGCTTTCTTT. It specifies CASSLLQRNTEAFF.

The chain combines TRBV6-6 with TRBJ1-1; no reliable D call. Between the trimmed V and J ends, which lost 6 bases and 6 bases, there was a span of 14 bases. The CDR3 is 13 amino acids. Germline V gives CDR1 MNHNY, CDR2 SVGAGI (reference sequence). The CDR3 loop reads CASRPYKDAEAFF. The CDR3 DNA is TGTGCCAGCAGGCCTTATAAGGACGCTGAAGCTTTCTTT.

This clone was detected only a few times. The rearrangement joins TRBV28 to TRBJ1-4, with D uncertain. This CDR3 is 15 amino acids long. Germline values: CDR1 MDHEN, CDR2 SYDVKM. Trimming pared 3 bases from V and 0 bases from J, leaving 8 bases between. CDR3 amino acids: CASSLWRSTNEKLFF. DNA for the CDR3: TGTGCCAGCAGTTTGTGGCGCTCAACTAATGAAAAACTGTTTTTT.